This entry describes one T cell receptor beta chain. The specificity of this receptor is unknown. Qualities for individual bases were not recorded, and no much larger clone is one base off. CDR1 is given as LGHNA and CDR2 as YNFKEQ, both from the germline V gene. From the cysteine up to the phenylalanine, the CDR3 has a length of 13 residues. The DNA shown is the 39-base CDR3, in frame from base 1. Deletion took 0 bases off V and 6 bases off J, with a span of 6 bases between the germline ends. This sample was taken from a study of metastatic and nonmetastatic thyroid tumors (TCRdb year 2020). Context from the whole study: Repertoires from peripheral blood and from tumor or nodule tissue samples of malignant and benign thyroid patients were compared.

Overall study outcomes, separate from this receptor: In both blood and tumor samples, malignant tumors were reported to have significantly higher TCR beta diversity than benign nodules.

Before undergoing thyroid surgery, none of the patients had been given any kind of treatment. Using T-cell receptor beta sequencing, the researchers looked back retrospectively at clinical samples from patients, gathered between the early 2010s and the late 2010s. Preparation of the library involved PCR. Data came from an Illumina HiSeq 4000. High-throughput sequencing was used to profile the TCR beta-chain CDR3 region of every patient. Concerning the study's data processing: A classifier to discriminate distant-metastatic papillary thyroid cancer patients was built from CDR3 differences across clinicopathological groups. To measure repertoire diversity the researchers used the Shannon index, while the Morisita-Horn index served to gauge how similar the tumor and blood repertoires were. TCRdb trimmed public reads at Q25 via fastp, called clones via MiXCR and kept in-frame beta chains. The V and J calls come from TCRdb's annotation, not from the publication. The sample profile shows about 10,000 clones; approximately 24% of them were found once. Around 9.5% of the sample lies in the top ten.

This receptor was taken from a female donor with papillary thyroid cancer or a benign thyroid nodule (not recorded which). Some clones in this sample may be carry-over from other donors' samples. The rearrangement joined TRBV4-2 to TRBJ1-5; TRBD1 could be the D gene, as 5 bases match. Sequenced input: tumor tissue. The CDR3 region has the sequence CASSQDRGQPQHF. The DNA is TGTGCCAGCAGCCAAGATAGGGGTCAGCCCCAGCATTTT.